The next 10 T cell receptor beta chains were all read from a single sample in a study of blood T cell repertoires in COVID-19. Sequenced by immunoSEQ multiplex PCR; TCRdb stores in-frame clones only, minus some. The repertoire has about 170,000 clones, about 86% of them found once; the top ten carry roughly 7%. The sample was peripheral blood. The source of these receptors is a man aged 50 or older with active or convalescent COVID-19.

The gene calls are TRBV28 and TRBJ2-7; D possibly corresponds to TRBD1 (5 bases). The V end lost 3 bases, the J end lost 8 bases, and 20 bases lay between the germline ends. The CDR3 runs 15 residues. CDR1 is MDHEN and CDR2 is SYDVKM in the germline V gene. The CDR3 sequence is CASSFDSYPIVKQYF. The CDR3 DNA sequence: TGTGCCAGCAGTTTCGACAGCTATCCCATTGTGAAGCAGTACTTC.

This chain joins TRBV9 and TRBJ2-2; TRBD2 agrees at 10 bases. CDR1 is SGDLS and CDR2 is YYNGEE in the germline V gene. The trim removed 0 bases at V and 8 bases at J, leaving 4 bases unmatched. The CDR3 spans 15 residues. CDR3: CASSVGLAGVGELFF. For the CDR3, the DNA is TGTGCCAGCAGCGTAGGTCTAGCGGGAGTTGGGGAGCTGTTTTTT.

This clone was seen once. The V and J genes are TRBV28 and TRBJ2-3; the D gene is possibly TRBD2 (6 bases). The CDR3 is 14 amino acids. The germline CDR1 and CDR2 sequences are MDHEN and SYDVKM. Trimming cost V 2 bases and J 1 base, with 7 bases left between them. CDR3 DNA sequence: TGTGCCAGCAGTTTAGCGGGACGCACAGATACGCAGTATTTT. Amino acid sequence: CASSLAGRTDTQYF.

This chain joins TRBV11-1 and TRBJ1-3, with TRBD1 as a possible D gene (6 bases). This CDR3 region has 13 residues. V was pared by 5 bases and J by 7 bases, with 12 bases between. CDR1 is SGHAT and CDR2 is FQDESV in the germline V gene (reference sequence). DNA of the CDR3: TGTGCCAGCAGCCGGACAGTCGGCAACACCATATATTTT. This gives the protein CASSRTVGNTIYF.

A single count supports this clone. V gene TRBV28 combines with J gene TRBJ2-6; 12 bases map to TRBD2. After removal of 6 bases from V and 4 bases from J, the junction contained 4 bases not matched to a gene. Germline V CDR1 and CDR2: MDHEN, SYDVKM. The CDR3 loop spans 16 amino acids. The CDR3 DNA follows: TGTGCCAGCAGGACTAGCGGGAGTTCGGGGGCCAACGTCCTGACTTTC. This encodes CASRTSGSSGANVLTF.

This clone was seen at least ten times. This chain connects TRBV18 to TRBJ2-7, with 7 bases fitting TRBD2. Germline CDR1 is KGHSH and CDR2 is LQKENI. There are 15 residues in the CDR3. The V and J ends lost 3 bases and 1 base, in that order; junction bases with no gene match: 6. CDR3 sequence: CASSPTGEGSYEQYF. CDR3 DNA sequence: TGTGCCAGCTCACCGACGGGGGAGGGGTCCTACGAGCAGTACTTC.

The chain is built from TRBV6-5 and TRBJ1-2; D uncertain. Between the trimmed V and J ends, which lost 2 bases and 8 bases, there was a span of 12 bases. The CDR3 extends over 13 amino acids. CDR1 is MNHEY and CDR2 is SVGAGI in the germline V gene. The CDR3 DNA follows: TGTGCCAGCAGTTACCTCCCTTCAAGCGGCTACACCTTC. As protein: CASSYLPSSGYTF.

The table lists this clone with a count of one. The V and J genes are TRBV14 and TRBJ2-3; maybe TRBD1 (5 bases). Deletions cut 4 bases from V and 2 bases from J, with 7 bases between. Germline CDR1 and CDR2: SGHDN and FVKESK. This CDR3 has 13 amino acids. The CDR3 region has the DNA TGTGCCAGCAGCCCCGGACACACAGATACGCAGTATTTT. This sequence encodes CASSPGHTDTQYF.

The chain joins TRBV11-3 to TRBJ2-3, with 8 bases fitting TRBD2. The CDR3 spans 20 residues. Germline-derived CDR1 and CDR2 are SGHNT and YENEEA. The V and J ends lost 8 bases and 2 bases, in that order; junction bases with no gene match: 24. The CDR3: CASSKKSPGRGTGFTDTQYF. DNA of the CDR3: TGTGCCAGCTCTAAAAAGTCCCCCGGGAGGGGCACAGGGTTCACAGATACGCAGTATTTT.

Worth noting for this clone: The identical CDR3 is also encoded by other nucleotide sequences in the sample. The genes are TRBV7-8 and TRBJ2-7; 7 bases match TRBD2. Germline CDR1 and CDR2: SGHVS and FQNEAQ. The CDR3 contains 12 residues. V trimming: 5 bases; J trimming: 4 bases; junction bases outside the gene matches: 2. For the CDR3, the DNA is TGTGCCAGCAGCCCCGGGGGGTACGAGCAGTACTTC. Its protein product is CASSPGGYEQYF.